Shown below are 16 T cell receptor beta chains from a single sample sequenced in a study of T cells in Graves' hyperthyroidism and ophthalmopathy. The source material, RNA transcripts, was used to amplify TCR beta CDR3 regions. First-round RT-PCR of the TCR CDR3 relied on the HTBI primer set. TCRdb re-called the multiplex PCR reads with MiXCR, one entry per CDR3 protein. The sample includes around 700,000 distinct CDR3 sequences, 30% to 40% of them seen just once. Sequenced sample: blood. Receptors originate from a woman in her thirties or forties with Graves' hyperthyroidism.

For this clonotype: This could be a read error, since a much larger clone is one nucleotide away. This chain links TRBV19 with TRBJ1-4, with unresolved D. Deletions cut 6 bases from V and 0 bases from J, with 8 bases between. CDR3 length equals 14 residues. From germline, CDR1 is LNHDA and CDR2 SQIVND (reference sequence). The CDR3 coding sequence is TGTGCCAGTAGGCCAGTTCCAACTAATGAAAAACTGTTTTTT. It codes for CASRPVPTNEKLFF.

J is TRBJ1-5 and V is TRBV19; perhaps TRBD1 as D (6 bases). Per the germline V gene, CDR1 is LNHDA and CDR2 is SQIVND (reference sequence). Trimming cost V 4 bases and J 2 bases, with 9 bases left between them. This CDR3 region has 14 residues. The CDR3 protein is CASSRGAGNQPQHF. The CDR3 coding sequence is TGTGCCAGTAGTAGGGGGGCAGGCAATCAGCCCCAGCATTTT.

About this clonotype: The junction departs from the called germline gene at one end, perhaps through a read error. The CDR3 region is CAGRTTNTEAFF. CDR3 DNA sequence: TGCGCCGGCAGGACGACGAACACTGAAGCTTTCTTT. The rearrangement joins TRBV10-2 to TRBJ1-1; no definite D call. Germline assignment: CDR1 WSHSY and CDR2 SAAADI. This CDR3 is 12 amino acids long.

Only a few counts were recorded for this clonotype. The chain combines TRBV29-1 with TRBJ2-3; 7 bases fit TRBD1. This CDR3 region has 15 residues. V lost 8 bases, J lost 0 bases, and 11 bases stayed unmatched. Germline CDR1 reads SQVTM; CDR2 reads ANQGSEA. CDR3 amino acids: CSTTTGWDSTDTQYF. DNA for the CDR3: TGCAGCACGACGACAGGGTGGGACAGCACAGATACGCAGTATTTT.

The V gene is TRBV7-2, the J gene TRBJ2-1, with D unclear. The length of the CDR3 is 17 residues. The V gene lost 0 bases and the J gene lost 0 bases, with 12 bases spanning the gap. Germline V lookup: CDR1 SGHTA, CDR2 FQGNSA. CDR3 sequence: CASSLALGVSSYNEQFF. As DNA, the CDR3 is TGTGCCAGCAGCTTAGCCCTGGGCGTTAGCTCCTACAATGAGCAGTTCTTC. Based on the CDR3 plus reference TRBV7-2 and TRBJ2-1, the full variable domain is GAGVSQSPSNKVTEKGKDVELRCDPISGHTALYWYRQSLGQGLEFLIYFQGNSAPDKSGLPSDRFSAERTGGSVSTLTIQRTQQEDSAVYLCASSLALGVSSYNEQFFGPGTRLTVL.

The chain employs TRBV10-3 and TRBJ1-3; D is undetermined. V was trimmed by 3 bases and J by 3 bases, leaving 3 bases between them. CDR1 is ENHRY, CDR2 SYGVKD, per germline. This CDR3 region has 12 residues. This CDR3 is CAISDRGNTIYF. The DNA for the CDR3 is TGTGCCATCAGTGACCGTGGAAACACCATATATTTT.

This clonotype was seen more than once but under ten times. This may stem from a read error, because a much larger clone lies one nucleotide away. V is TRBV29-1 and J is TRBJ2-7; 8 positions match TRBD1. This CDR3 is built from 12 residues. The germline V gene has CDR1 SQVTM and CDR2 ANQGSEA. CDR3 region: CSARGQGYERYF. CDR3 bases: TGCAGCGCCCGAGGACAGGGATACGAGCGGTACTTC.

Ten or more counts support this clonotype. The chain recombines TRBV7-9 with TRBJ1-1; D unclear. The ends were cut back, 5 bases at V and 0 bases at J, with 13 bases in the middle. The length of the CDR3 is 15 residues. In germline, CDR1 is SEHNR, CDR2 FQNEAQ (reference sequence). CDR3 loop: CASSRVVVMNTEAFF. CDR3 nucleotide sequence: TGTGCCAGCAGCAGGGTGGTTGTGATGAACACTGAAGCTTTCTTT. Complete variable domain (other parts from reference TRBV7-9 and TRBJ1-1): DTGVSQNPRHKITKRGQNVTFRCDPISEHNRLYWYRQTLGQGPEFLTYFQNEAQLEKSRLLSDRFSAERPKGSFSTLEIQRTEQGDSAMYLCASSRVVVMNTEAFFGQGTRLTVV.

This clonotype appeared many times. The V and J genes are TRBV25-1 and TRBJ1-1; no clear D. CDR3 length: 13 residues. The germline gives CDR1 MGHDK, CDR2 SYGVNS. Trimming cost V 3 bases and J 4 bases, with 9 bases left between them. The CDR3 protein is CASSEGPGTEAFF. The CDR3 nucleotides read TGTGCCAGCAGTGAGGGTCCCGGCACTGAAGCTTTCTTT.

J is TRBJ1-5 and V is TRBV20-1; maybe TRBD1 (6 bases). Germline V lookup: CDR1 DFQATT, CDR2 SNEGSKA (reference sequence). V lost 1 base and J lost 4, with 14 bases in between. The CDR3 is 15 residues long. CDR3 bases: TGCAGTGCTAGAGTCTGGGGGGCAAGTAATCAGCCCCAGCATTTT. The encoded protein is CSARVWGASNQPQHF.

The chain uses TRBV5-1 and TRBJ1-1; TRBD1 might be the D (5 bases). V was trimmed by 1 base and J by 1 base, leaving 14 bases between them. The CDR3 is 16 amino acids. CDR1 and CDR2 from the germline V gene are SGHRS and YFSETQ. DNA for the CDR3: TGCGCCAGCAGCTTGTCTCCGGGACGGACGAACACTGAAGCTTTCTTT. Translation: CASSLSPGRTNTEAFF.

The V gene is TRBV12-5, the J gene TRBJ1-1; a weak D match, TRBD1 (5 bases). The V gene's germline CDR1 is LGHNT and CDR2 FRNRAP. The V end was cut by 5 bases, the J end by 1 base, with 11 bases between. The length of the CDR3 is 14 residues. The CDR3 protein is CASGQQDGNTEAFF. The CDR3 DNA sequence: TGTGCTAGTGGTCAACAGGATGGGAACACTGAAGCTTTCTTT.

This clonotype was found many times. The chain joins TRBV7-9 to TRBJ1-1; tentative D call: TRBD1 (5 bases). Trimming removed 2 bases at V and 3 bases at J, with 10 bases between. The CDR3 length is 14 residues. CDR1 is SEHNR, CDR2 FQNEAQ, per germline (reference sequence). The CDR3 DNA reads TGTGCCAGCAGCTTAAATGAAGGGGACACTGAAGCTTTCTTT. This codes for CASSLNEGDTEAFF.

This clonotype appeared once. The chain is built from TRBV10-3 and TRBJ2-5; 10 bases map to TRBD1. V gave up 10 bases and J gave up 2 bases; unmatched junction bases: 22. The CDR3 has 19 amino acids. The germline V gene encodes CDR1 ENHRY and CDR2 SYGVKD. CDR3 sequence (DNA): TGTGCCAGCAGATACCGACAGGGGGCGCAAAGGGGGCCACAAGAGACCCAGTACTTC. Its translation: CASRYRQGAQRGPQETQYF.

The J gene is TRBJ1-2, the V gene TRBV7-9; D might be TRBD1 (5 bases). V lost 5 bases to trimming and J lost 6 bases, with 16 bases between them. Per germline, CDR1 SEHNR and CDR2 FQNEAQ (reference sequence). The CDR3 has 14 residues. This CDR3 is CASSARRPGHGYTF. CDR3 nucleotide sequence: TGTGCCAGCAGCGCGCGACGTCCGGGACATGGCTACACCTTC.

This clonotype was seen many times. The genes are TRBV12-3 or TRBV12-4 and TRBJ1-5; the D is unclear. Trimming took 5 bases from V and 7 from J, leaving 12 bases between them. This CDR3 region has 13 residues. The CDR3 protein is CASSPSEPQPQHF. The CDR3, as DNA: TGTGCCAGCAGTCCGTCGGAACCCCAGCCCCAGCATTTT.